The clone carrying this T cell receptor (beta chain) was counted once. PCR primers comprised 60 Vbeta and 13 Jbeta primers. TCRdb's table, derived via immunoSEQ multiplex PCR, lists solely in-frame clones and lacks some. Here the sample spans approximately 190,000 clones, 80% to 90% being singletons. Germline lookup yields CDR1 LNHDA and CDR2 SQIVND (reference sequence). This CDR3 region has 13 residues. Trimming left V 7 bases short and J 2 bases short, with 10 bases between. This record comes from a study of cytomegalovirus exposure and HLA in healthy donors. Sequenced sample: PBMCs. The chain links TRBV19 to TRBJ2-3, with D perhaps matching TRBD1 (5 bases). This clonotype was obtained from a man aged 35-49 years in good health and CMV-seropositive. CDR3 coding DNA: TGTGCCAGTATTGGGGCGGTCACAGATACGCAGTATTTT. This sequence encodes CASIGAVTDTQYF.